A selection of T cell receptor beta chains follows, all from one sample in a study of shared clonotypes between healthy human individuals. The table came from immunoSEQ multiplex PCR; TCRdb's copy has only in-frame clones and leaves some out. The data hold some 2 million clones, with 85% to 95% observed a single time. The sequencing input was naive CD4+ T cells sorted from blood. These receptors were obtained from a man between 18 and 29 years old in good health. Each CDR3 is given with its conserved first and last residue. A D gene is named only where the DNA matches it firmly. Size is stated for part of the rows, as once, few or many counts, or as a class when the clone is expanded.

CDR3nt: TGTGCCAGCAGCTTGGACAGGCGGGGGAACACCATATATTTT
CDR3aa: CASSLDRRGNTIYF
d_gene: .
j_gene: TRBJ1-3
abundance: .
v_gene: TRBV5-8

CDR3nt: TGTGCCAGTACCCCGGGAGGGAGGGGAGAGACCCAGTACTTC
CDR3aa: CASTPGGRGETQYF
d_gene: TRBD2
j_gene: TRBJ2-5
abundance: .
v_gene: TRBV19

CDR3nt: TGCGCCAGCAGCCCCCGGACGCAGGGTTGGATATACACTGAAGCTTTCTTT
CDR3aa: CASSPRTQGWIYTEAFF
d_gene: .
j_gene: TRBJ1-1
abundance: once
v_gene: TRBV5-1

CDR3nt: TGCGCCAGCAGCTTGTCGGAGAAGGGGGGCTACACCTTC
CDR3aa: CASSLSEKGGYTF
d_gene: .
j_gene: TRBJ1-2
abundance: .
v_gene: TRBV5-1

CDR3nt: TGTGCCAGCAGTCCCCTGGGGAGGGGCACAGATACGCAGTATTTT
CDR3aa: CASSPLGRGTDTQYF
d_gene: TRBD2
j_gene: TRBJ2-3
abundance: .
v_gene: TRBV6-5

CDR3nt: TGTGCCAGCAGCTTGGCGGGCAGGGGGCCTGAAAAACTGTTTTTT
CDR3aa: CASSLAGRGPEKLFF
d_gene: TRBD1
j_gene: TRBJ1-4
abundance: .
v_gene: TRBV5-8

CDR3nt: TGTGCCAGCACCCCGGGAGGCGCCTACGAGCAGTACTTC
CDR3aa: CASTPGGAYEQYF
d_gene: TRBD2
j_gene: TRBJ2-7
abundance: .
v_gene: TRBV6-1

CDR3nt: TGTGCCAGCACCGAATGGCAGAGCAATCAGCCCCAGCATTTT
CDR3aa: CASTEWQSNQPQHF
d_gene: .
j_gene: TRBJ1-5
abundance: once
v_gene: TRBV2

CDR3nt: TGTGCCTGGAGTGTATTCTCTGAAGCTTTCTTT
CDR3aa: CAWSVFSEAFF
d_gene: .
j_gene: TRBJ1-1
abundance: .
v_gene: TRBV30

CDR3nt: TGTGCCAGCTCCTTATCCACCTACGAGCAGTACTTC
CDR3aa: CASSLSTYEQYF
d_gene: .
j_gene: TRBJ2-7
abundance: .
v_gene: TRBV2

CDR3nt: TGTGCCAGCAGTGAAGTTCAGGGGGCATTGACTGAAGCTTTCTTT
CDR3aa: CASSEVQGALTEAFF
d_gene: TRBD1
j_gene: TRBJ1-1
abundance: few
v_gene: TRBV6-1

CDR3nt: TGTGCCAGCAGCTTTGCGGACTCCTACAATGAGCAGTTCTTC
CDR3aa: CASSFADSYNEQFF
d_gene: .
j_gene: TRBJ2-1
abundance: .
v_gene: TRBV5-6

CDR3nt: TGTGCCAGCAGCTCCCGCTTAACGAGCGGGGGGAGAAGGGATACGCAGTATTTT
CDR3aa: CASSSRLTSGGRRDTQYF
d_gene: TRBD2
j_gene: TRBJ2-3
abundance: .
v_gene: TRBV11-3

CDR3nt: TGTGCCAGCAGTTCCCCCGGTGAGCAGTTCTTC
CDR3aa: CASSSPGEQFF
d_gene: .
j_gene: TRBJ2-1
abundance: once
v_gene: TRBV6-5

CDR3nt: TGTGCCACGGCAGATGAGGACAGGACCTATGGCTACACCTTC
CDR3aa: CATADEDRTYGYTF
d_gene: TRBD1
j_gene: TRBJ1-2
abundance: .
v_gene: TRBV10-3

CDR3nt: TGTGCCTGGAGTGTACAGCTACAAGAGACCCAGTACTTC
CDR3aa: CAWSVQLQETQYF
d_gene: .
j_gene: TRBJ2-5
abundance: .
v_gene: TRBV30

CDR3nt: TGTGCCAGCAGCTTGGGAATAGCGGGCGTTTACAATGAGCAGTTCTTC
CDR3aa: CASSLGIAGVYNEQFF
d_gene: TRBD2
j_gene: TRBJ2-1
abundance: .
v_gene: TRBV5-4

CDR3nt: TGTGCTAGCCACGGGGAGAACACCGGGGAGCTGTTTTTT
CDR3aa: CASHGENTGELFF
d_gene: .
j_gene: TRBJ2-2
abundance: .
v_gene: TRBV7-7

CDR3nt: TGTGCCAGCAGTCGACAGGGGCTCATGAACACTGAAGCTTTCTTT
CDR3aa: CASSRQGLMNTEAFF
d_gene: TRBD1
j_gene: TRBJ1-1
abundance: .
v_gene: TRBV2

CDR3nt: TGTGCCAGCAGCTTCCCGACCCGACCCGAGCAGTTCTTC
CDR3aa: CASSFPTRPEQFF
d_gene: .
j_gene: TRBJ2-1
abundance: .
v_gene: TRBV7-8